This T cell receptor (beta chain) was documented in a study of blood T cell repertoires in COVID-19. Data came from immunoSEQ multiplex PCR; TCRdb stores just in-frame clones and leaves some out. Of about 410,000 clones listed, 80% to 95% are singletons. Germline V lookup: CDR1 MNHEY, CDR2 SVGEGT. V was pared by 6 bases and J by 0 bases, with 12 bases between. The CDR3 contains 14 residues. The chain is built from TRBV6-2 or TRBV6-3 and TRBJ2-7, with D possibly being TRBD2 (6 bases). This TCR derives from a man in his late teens or twenties who had recovered from COVID-19. Sequenced: PBMCs or T cells enriched from blood (not recorded which). In DNA form, the CDR3 reads TGTGCCAGCAGCCGCCGGGGGAGCTCCTACGAGCAGTACTTC. Translating it yields CASSRRGSSYEQYF.